This T cell receptor (beta chain) was found in a study of cytomegalovirus exposure and HLA in healthy donors. Whole-study context: In a previous analysis, 110 million or so unique TCR beta sequences were found from about 179 million T cells.

Study findings and constraints: Most CMV-associated TCR beta chains were later found to appear HLA-restricted. Sequencing depth roughly uniform across donors was assumed in presence/absence analyses.

It was with 60 Vbeta and 13 Jbeta primers that the PCR ran. The method was immunoSEQ multiplex PCR; TCRdb's version includes in-frame clones alone and lacks a portion of them. The sample consists of hundreds of thousands of clones, around 65% of them appearing once. Concerning this clone: What it recognizes is unknown.

The receptor was isolated from a female donor in good health and CMV-seronegative. The material sequenced was PBMCs.

The CDR3 is CASSFGQTIFYEQYF. The CDR3 nucleotides read TGCGCCAGCAGCTTCGGACAGACGATATTCTACGAGCAGTACTTC. This rearrangement joins TRBV5-1 to TRBJ2-7; possibly TRBD1 for D (6 bases). Germline V lookup: CDR1 SGHRS, CDR2 YFSETQ. Trimming took 2 bases from V and 3 from J, leaving 15 bases between them. CDR3 length equals 15 residues.